The next 22 T cell receptor beta chains were all read from a single sample in a study of early T cells in non-severe SARS-CoV-2 infection. Via MiXCR, TCRdb re-called the 5' RACE reads, giving one row per CDR3 protein. The table has 25,000 to 35,000 distinct CDR3 sequences, 5.5% to 7% seen once; the top ten hold 4% to 5%. Sequenced input: whole blood. These receptors all come from an adult who was a healthcare worker with PCR-confirmed SARS-CoV-2 infection or an uninfected control (not recorded which).

There are many counts of this clonotype. This rearrangement joins TRBV4-1 to TRBJ2-7; 7 bases are a match to TRBD2. After removal of 1 base from V and 0 bases from J, the junction contained 18 bases not matched to a gene. Germline V CDR1 and CDR2: MGHRA, YSYEKL. The CDR3 is 20 residues long. The CDR3 DNA reads as TGCGCCAGCAGCCAAGTCGCTAGGCTAGCGGTCGTTCCCGACTCCTACGAGCAGTACTTC. Its translation: CASSQVARLAVVPDSYEQYF.

A few counts support this clonotype. V is TRBV27 and J is TRBJ2-3, with 9 bases lining up with TRBD1. The germline V gene encodes CDR1 MNHEY and CDR2 SMNVEV (reference sequence). With V trimmed by 7 bases and J by 5 bases, 10 bases remained unmatched. The CDR3 covers 15 residues. The CDR3 DNA reads TGTGCCAGCATAAGAACAGGGGGCGCGGAAGATACGCAGTATTTT. Translated, it gives CASIRTGGAEDTQYF.

This clonotype was recorded a few times. The V call is TRBV2, the J call TRBJ2-5; D gene uncertain. The V and J ends lost 4 bases and 2 bases respectively, with 5 bases between them. This CDR3 is built from 12 residues. Germline loops: CDR1 SNHLY, CDR2 FYNNEI. The CDR3 nucleotides are TGTGCCAGCAGTGTTCTTCAAGAGACCCAGTACTTC. It yields the protein CASSVLQETQYF.

The chain employs TRBV20-1 and TRBJ2-3; no firm D call. Germline CDR1 is DFQATT and CDR2 is SNEGSKA (reference sequence). V was pared by 0 bases and J by 6 bases, with 7 bases between. CDR3 length equals 12 residues. The CDR3 is CSARDRADTQYF. DNA for the CDR3: TGCAGTGCTAGAGATCGGGCGGATACGCAGTATTTT.

The rearrangement links TRBV9 to TRBJ2-7; D is unresolved. The V end was cut by 4 bases, the J end by 3 bases, with 14 bases between. The CDR3 has 14 amino acids. CDR1 and CDR2 from the germline V gene are SGDLS and YYNGEE. The CDR3 region has the DNA TGTGCCAGCAGCCCTGGGCCAGGCGGCTACGAGCAGTACTTC. The encoded protein is CASSPGPGGYEQYF.

DNA for the CDR3: TGTGCCAGCCCTATTAAGGACAGGGGGCTGAGTGAGCAGTACTTC. It is translated as CASPIKDRGLSEQYF. V usage is TRBV9 and J usage is TRBJ2-7; 11 nucleotides agree with TRBD1. There are 15 residues in the CDR3. J was trimmed by 7 bases and V by 7 bases; bases with no gene match: 13. Germline CDR1 and CDR2: SGDLS and YYNGEE.

On this clonotype: This may arise from a read error, as a much more abundant clone is one base away. The chain recombines TRBV6-5 with TRBJ2-7; 8 nucleotides agree with TRBD2. This CDR3 has 15 amino acids. Germline CDR1 is MNHEY and CDR2 is SVGAGI. V trimming: 6 bases; J trimming: 3 bases; junction bases outside the gene matches: 10. The CDR3 coding sequence is TGTGCCAGCAGGCCTTCGGTACTAGCGGTCTACGAGCAGTACTTC. This gives the protein CASRPSVLAVYEQYF.

In this sample, this clonotype turned up many times. The gene calls are TRBV11-1 and TRBJ2-6, with 9 bases matching TRBD1. After removal of 6 bases from V and 8 bases from J, the junction contained 11 bases not matched to a gene. Per the germline V gene, CDR1 is SGHAT and CDR2 is FQDESV (reference sequence). CDR3 length equals 16 residues. DNA for the CDR3: TGTGCCAGCAGTCCCGGGGACAGGGTGGTAACCAACGTCCTGACTTTC. This translates into CASSPGDRVVTNVLTF.

This clonotype was recorded many times. The V call is TRBV5-1, the J call TRBJ2-3; TRBD2 might be the D (5 bases). The ends were cut back, 0 bases at V and 6 bases at J, with 5 bases in the middle. The germline gives CDR1 SGHRS, CDR2 YFSETQ. The CDR3 loop spans 12 amino acids. CDR3 loop: CASSLAGDTQYF. The CDR3 bases are TGCGCCAGCAGCTTGGCGGGGGATACGCAGTATTTT.

This clonotype was counted ten times or more. The chain uses TRBV3-1 and TRBJ2-3; D remains unclear. Trimming took 1 base from V and 2 from J, leaving 10 bases between them. CDR1 and CDR2 from the germline V gene are LGHDT and YNNKEL (reference sequence). The CDR3 loop spans 15 amino acids. CDR3 DNA: TGTGCCAGCAGCCAAGTCCAGACCCCCACAGATACGCAGTATTTT. Protein sequence: CASSQVQTPTDTQYF.

The rearrangement joins TRBV7-3 to TRBJ2-3; D gene ambiguous. V was trimmed by 0 bases and J by 4 bases, leaving 5 bases between them. In germline, CDR1 is SGHTA, CDR2 FQGTGA. The length of the CDR3 is 13 residues. The CDR3 is CASSLTPADTQYF. The CDR3 DNA reads TGTGCCAGCAGCTTAACCCCGGCAGATACGCAGTATTTT.

This clonotype is labeled medium-sized (0.01 to 0.1%). V is TRBV12-3 or TRBV12-4 and J is TRBJ2-1, with unresolved D. Trimming cost V 5 bases and J 9 bases, with 8 bases left between them. The CDR3 is made up of 11 amino acids. The CDR3 here is CASSRSVEQFF. The CDR3 DNA sequence: TGTGCCAGCAGTAGATCCGTTGAGCAGTTCTTC.

Many counts were recorded for this clonotype. The V gene is TRBV12-3 or TRBV12-4, the J gene TRBJ2-1; TRBD2 aligns across 10 bases. V shed 7 bases, J shed 0 bases, and the junction held 6 bases outside the gene matches. This CDR3 spans 16 amino acids. The DNA of the CDR3 is TGTGCCAGCACCAGGACTAGCGGAAGCTCCTACAATGAGCAGTTCTTC. Translating it yields CASTRTSGSSYNEQFF.

This clonotype was seen many times. CDR3 bases: TGTGCCAGCAGCCAAGGAGGCGGGAGTGGTGAGCAGTTCTTC. This codes for CASSQGGGSGEQFF. The chain carries TRBV3-1 and TRBJ2-1; 7 bases fit TRBD2. The CDR3 is 14 amino acids. CDR1 LGHDT and CDR2 YNNKEL come from the germline V gene (reference sequence). V shed 1 base, J shed 9 bases, and the junction held 6 bases outside the gene matches.

This clonotype appeared many times. Here the CDR3 reads CASSLDRGLDRREQFF. The DNA of the CDR3 is TGTGCCAGCAGCTTAGACAGGGGACTAGATCGTCGGGAGCAGTTCTTC. This rearrangement joins TRBV11-2 to TRBJ2-1, with TRBD2 matching over 8 bases. The junction had 11 bases not matched to a gene; V was cut back by 0 bases and J by 10 bases. CDR1 is SGHAT, CDR2 FQNNGV, per germline. CDR3 size: 16 residues.

The chain recombines TRBV6-4 with TRBJ2-3; 10 bases fit TRBD1. V shed 6 bases and J 1 base; nucleotides not matched to a gene: 4. CDR3 length: 15 residues. From germline, CDR1 is MRHNA and CDR2 SNTAGT. As DNA, the CDR3 is TGTGCCAGCAGCGCCGGGACAGGGGGCACAGATACGCAGTATTTT. As protein: CASSAGTGGTDTQYF.

This clonotype has a count of ten or more. This chain links TRBV20-1 with TRBJ1-4; D not certain. CDR1 DFQATT and CDR2 SNEGSKA come from the germline V gene (reference sequence). The length of the CDR3 is 14 residues. V lost 2 bases, J lost 6 bases, and 13 bases lay in between. The CDR3 bases are TGCAGTGCTAGATCCCATGGGCTCGATGAAAAACTGTTTTTT. Amino acid sequence: CSARSHGLDEKLFF.

In this sample, this clonotype turned up many times. This chain connects TRBV10-2 to TRBJ2-7; D remains ambiguous. This CDR3 is 12 amino acids long. CDR1 WSHSY and CDR2 SAAADI come from the germline V gene. Trimming took off 4 bases at V and 5 bases at J, with 9 bases between the two ends. CDR3 sequence reads: CASSAPPNEQYF. The CDR3 nucleotides read TGCGCCAGCAGTGCCCCTCCCAACGAGCAGTACTTC.

The chain carries TRBV5-1 and TRBJ1-6; D not resolved. The germline V gene has CDR1 SGHRS and CDR2 YFSETQ. The CDR3 extends over 17 amino acids. Trimming left V 0 bases short and J 0 bases short, with 10 bases between. CDR3 residues: CASSLGPHSSYNSPLHF. The CDR3 nucleotides read TGCGCCAGCAGCTTGGGTCCCCATAGCTCCTATAATTCACCCCTCCACTTT.

This clonotype was seen many times. This chain uses TRBV6-5 with TRBJ2-3, with 7 nucleotides matching TRBD2. The junction had 5 bases not matched to a gene; V was cut back by 0 bases and J by 2 bases. Per germline, CDR1 MNHEY and CDR2 SVGAGI. CDR3 length: 16 amino acids. The CDR3 nucleotides read TGTGCCAGCAGTTACTCCCTAGCGGCGATCACAGATACGCAGTATTTT. The encoded protein is CASSYSLAAITDTQYF.

This clonotype was observed once. Being one base from a much bigger clone, this may be a read error. The J gene is TRBJ2-7, the V gene TRBV28, with a possible D match to TRBD2 (6 bases). Germline-derived CDR1 and CDR2 are MDHEN and SYDVKM. The CDR3 has 12 residues. The CDR3: CTSSLRREKQYF. CDR3 coding DNA: TGTACCAGCAGTCTCCGACGGGAGAAGCAGTACTTC.

In this sample, this clonotype turned up a few times. This sequence joins TRBV30 and TRBJ1-5, with a possible D match to TRBD1 (5 bases). The V gene's germline CDR1 is GTSNPN and CDR2 SVGIG (reference sequence). Trimming left V 8 bases short and J 7 bases short, with 12 bases between. This CDR3 has 11 residues. DNA for the CDR3: TGTGCCGGGGGGTTTGGCCAGCCCCAGCATTTT. The encoded protein is CAGGFGQPQHF.